This record looks at one T cell receptor beta chain sequence and its context. This clonotype was counted a few times. The antigen it recognizes is unknown. At one end the junction does not follow the germline gene, possibly because of a read error. This sample is part of a study of T cells in Graves' hyperthyroidism and ophthalmopathy (dated by TCRdb to about 2019). As for the study more broadly: Peripheral blood samples were taken at the time of initial diagnosis, prior to any treatment. To identify TCR V-J signatures that set the groups apart, the researchers used a discovery cohort of 90 to 100 patients, made up of 40 to 45 with Graves' ophthalmopathy and 57 with stable Graves' hyperthyroidism. Prospective prediction of ophthalmopathy was tested in an independent validation cohort consisting of 18 to 20 hyperthyroidism patients and over 15 patients who later progressed to ophthalmopathy. TCR Vbeta CDR3 sequencing of 135 peripheral blood samples (43 ophthalmopathy, 75 hyperthyroidism and about 17 progressor patients) is reported in the paper. After sampling, hyperthyroidism patients received methimazole starting at 30 mg daily, and ophthalmopathy patients received high-dose intravenous methylprednisolone. In roughly six Graves' hyperthyroidism patients, the study also compared T-cell repertoires from thyroid tissue with T-cell repertoires from blood. The roughly 90 discovery patients were divided at random into training and test sets in a 7:3 ratio. Summary of the overall study and its limitations: Most expanded thyroid clonotypes (frequency above 0.001) were also detected in blood, suggesting blood repertoires may reflect thyroid immune responses. Sample size was not statistically predetermined, and blinding of investigators to group allocation was not performed. In cross-validation, a model built on a 13 V-J signature told ophthalmopathy apart from stable hyperthyroidism with roughly 87% sensitivity and around 83% specificity, and in testing the same model reached 80%/75%. In validation, the model predicted progression to ophthalmopathy a median of 6.5 months before onset, with 65% to 71% sensitivity and around 76% specificity.

Including the terminal cysteine and phenylalanine, the CDR3 comprises 15 residues. Solely the CDR3 DNA is kept, with 45 bases framed from the first base. Reading the germline V gene gives CDR1 MGHRA and CDR2 YSYEKL. Hyperthyroidism patients were newly diagnosed, had a disease duration of under 2 months, and were aged 18 to 65 years. Patients with uncontrolled infections, other autoimmune diseases, pregnancy or lactation were excluded. Clinical symptoms, serum thyroxine and TRAb, thyroid ultrasound, and orbital computed tomography formed the basis for the diagnoses. For progressor patients, blood was drawn at the first diagnosis of hyperthyroidism, before any ophthalmopathy symptoms had appeared. Ficoll-Paque density gradient centrifugation was used to isolate PBMCs from approximately 10 ml of fresh peripheral blood. Progressor patients were first diagnosed with Graves' hyperthyroidism and then developed ophthalmopathy during follow-up. Total RNA was extracted with Trizol reagent, and quality was checked on an Agilent 2100 Bioanalyzer.

The TCR beta CDR3 regions were amplified from the RNA transcripts. The first round of RT-PCR for the TCR CDR3 was performed with the HTBI primer set and the Qiagen OneStep RT-PCR kit. Libraries were constructed in a second round of multiplex PCR, after which size selection and purification were performed. Libraries were sequenced paired-end with 100 bp reads on an Illumina HiSeq2000. Per the source publication's procedure: Raw data were processed with SOAPnuke, discarding reads with adapters, uncalled bases, mean Phred below 15, or no exact constant-primer or identifier match. COPE v1.2.5 was used to merge the high-quality paired reads, and each unique nucleotide sequence was defined as a clonotype. Clonotypes were aligned to IMGT TRBV, TRBD and TRBJ reference segments using MiTCR v1.1. The analysis was restricted to V-J combinations with a frequency above 0.0001, which together covered roughly 99% of the repertoires. The TCS score was defined as the ratio of F50 (clonal expansion) to E x V (chaos), calculated using BLOSUM62-based TCRdist between CDR3 peptides within each V-J. Welch's t-statistics and random forest reduced 500 to 650 V-J features to 10 to 15, which were used in a naive Bayes classifier (R e1071). TCRdb's own reprocessing of the public reads used fastp at Q25 and MiXCR and kept productive beta chains. Merged by CDR3 protein, the rows form single entries marked with the most common genes and DNA. The V and J calls reflect TCRdb's pipeline rather than the authors' work. Within this sample are some 300,000 distinct CDR3 sequences, with more than 10% of them counted one time only. The ten largest clones represent 6.5% to 10% of the sample.

The chain employs TRBV4-1 and TRBJ2-1, with the D gene not clear enough to name. The TCR originated in a young woman with Graves' hyperthyroidism that later progressed to Graves' ophthalmopathy. The sequencing input was blood. The CDR3 amino acid sequence is: CASSQSYISYDEQFF. In nucleotide form, the sequence is TGCGCCAGCAGCCAATCTTACATCTCCTACGATGAGCAGTTCTTC.